This is a list of T cell receptor beta chains from one sample in a study of early T cells in non-severe SARS-CoV-2 infection. TCRdb used MiXCR to reprocess the 5' RACE reads, holding one entry per CDR3 protein. The sample has 70,000 to 85,000 distinct CDR3 sequences, 12% seen once. Specimen: whole blood. These receptors were obtained from an adult who was a healthcare worker with PCR-confirmed SARS-CoV-2 infection or an uninfected control (not recorded which). CDR3s include the opening cysteine and the closing phenylalanine or tryptophan. Each record gives: V gene, D gene, J gene, clone size, CDR3 protein, CDR3 DNA. The D gene is left open where the match is weak. Rows give clone size only sometimes, using once, few, many, or a class for an expanded clone.

V gene: TRBV18
D gene: TRBD1
J gene: TRBJ2-7
clone size: many
CDR3 protein: CASSPASGGDEQYF
CDR3 DNA: TGTGCCAGCTCACCCGCTTCAGGGGGCGACGAGCAGTACTTC

V gene: TRBV19
D gene: TRBD1
J gene: TRBJ1-5
clone size: many
CDR3 protein: CASTAGQDLNQPQHF
CDR3 DNA: TGTGCCAGTACCGCGGGACAGGACCTAAATCAGCCCCAGCATTTT

V gene: TRBV9
D gene: -
J gene: TRBJ1-2
clone size: many
CDR3 protein: CASSVALNIPRGYGYTF
CDR3 DNA: TGTGCCAGCAGCGTAGCTCTCAACATCCCGCGCGGCTATGGCTACACCTTC

V gene: TRBV7-3
D gene: TRBD1
J gene: TRBJ2-1
clone size: many
CDR3 protein: CASSLTPGTGAKEQFF
CDR3 DNA: TGTGCCAGCAGCTTAACGCCCGGGACAGGTGCAAAAGAGCAGTTCTTC

V gene: TRBV20-1
D gene: TRBD1
J gene: TRBJ2-7
clone size: many
CDR3 protein: CSGTGASSYEQYF
CDR3 DNA: TGCAGTGGGACAGGGGCGTCCTCCTACGAGCAGTACTTC

V gene: TRBV4-2
D gene: TRBD1
J gene: TRBJ1-2
clone size: many
CDR3 protein: CASSHTGTGDGYTF
CDR3 DNA: TGTGCCAGCAGCCACACCGGGACAGGGGATGGCTACACCTTC

V gene: TRBV20-1
D gene: -
J gene: TRBJ1-6
clone size: many
CDR3 protein: CSAARQGMNSPLHF
CDR3 DNA: TGCAGTGCTGCCCGGCAGGGGATGAATTCACCCCTCCACTTT

V gene: TRBV7-3
D gene: -
J gene: TRBJ2-7
clone size: few
CDR3 protein: CASSQSPTSGEQYF
CDR3 DNA: TGTGCCAGCAGCCAGTCCCCGACGTCCGGCGAGCAGTACTTC

V gene: TRBV6-5
D gene: TRBD1
J gene: TRBJ1-3
clone size: few
CDR3 protein: CASSYDRDVLGNTIYF
CDR3 DNA: TGTGCCAGCAGTTACGACAGGGATGTGCTTGGAAACACCATATATTTT

V gene: TRBV18
D gene: -
J gene: TRBJ1-1
clone size: -
CDR3 protein: CASSPAGANTEAFF
CDR3 DNA: TGTGCCAGCTCACCAGCAGGGGCGAACACTGAAGCTTTCTTT

V gene: TRBV14
D gene: -
J gene: TRBJ2-7
clone size: many
CDR3 protein: CASSQGKGQLREQYF
CDR3 DNA: TGTGCCAGCAGCCAAGGGAAAGGACAGCTCCGGGAGCAGTACTTC

V gene: TRBV7-9
D gene: -
J gene: TRBJ1-1
clone size: -
CDR3 protein: CASSSHGGGLGTEAFF
CDR3 DNA: TGTGCCAGCAGCTCCCATGGGGGGGGTCTGGGCACTGAAGCTTTCTTT

V gene: TRBV2
D gene: -
J gene: TRBJ1-5
clone size: few
CDR3 protein: CASSETAYSNQPQHF
CDR3 DNA: TGTGCCAGCAGTGAAACGGCCTATAGCAATCAGCCCCAGCATTTT

V gene: TRBV7-2
D gene: -
J gene: TRBJ1-5
clone size: many
CDR3 protein: CASSFHRGDQPQHF
CDR3 DNA: TGTGCCAGCAGCTTCCACAGAGGGGATCAGCCCCAGCATTTT

V gene: TRBV11-2
D gene: -
J gene: TRBJ2-4
clone size: few
CDR3 protein: CASSLAGSLAKNIQYF
CDR3 DNA: TGTGCCAGCAGCTTAGCTGGCAGCTTAGCCAAAAACATTCAGTACTTC

V gene: TRBV5-1
D gene: TRBD2
J gene: TRBJ2-4
clone size: many
CDR3 protein: CASSPTSGKNIQYF
CDR3 DNA: TGCGCCAGCAGCCCGACTAGCGGCAAAAACATTCAGTACTTC

V gene: TRBV2
D gene: -
J gene: TRBJ1-5
clone size: many
CDR3 protein: CASSLSRESNQPQHF
CDR3 DNA: TGTGCCAGCAGTCTTTCCAGGGAGAGCAATCAGCCCCAGCATTTT

V gene: TRBV21-1
D gene: -
J gene: TRBJ2-1
clone size: many
CDR3 protein: CASSKAETAFVFF
CDR3 DNA: TGTGCCAGCAGCAAAGCCGAGACGGCCTTCGTGTTCTTC

V gene: TRBV7-9
D gene: TRBD1
J gene: TRBJ2-7
clone size: many
CDR3 protein: CASSRQGYSYEQYF
CDR3 DNA: TGTGCCAGCAGCAGACAGGGCTACTCCTACGAGCAGTACTTC

V gene: TRBV28
D gene: TRBD2
J gene: TRBJ2-1
clone size: many
CDR3 protein: CASSPKREGQFF
CDR3 DNA: TGTGCCAGCAGTCCCAAGCGGGAGGGCCAGTTCTTC